The 21 T cell receptor beta chains listed next were all sequenced from one sample in a study of CD8+ T cells in alopecia areata. cDNA reverse transcribed from extracted RNA served as the sequencing template. Data came from immunoSEQ multiplex PCR; TCRdb stores just in-frame clones and leaves some out. The table shows 65,000 to 95,000 clones, with roughly 50% occurring only once. Sequenced: NKG2D-high CD8+ T cells sorted from blood. These receptors were collected from a human donor with alopecia areata.

The chain joins TRBV27 to TRBJ1-1; tentative D call: TRBD1 (5 bases). Germline V lookup: CDR1 MNHEY, CDR2 SMNVEV (reference sequence). CDR3 length equals 14 residues. The V end was cut by 2 bases, the J end by 2 bases, with 9 bases between. The CDR3 here is CASSLLGLNTEAFF. CDR3 nucleotides: TGTGCCAGCAGTTTACTGGGACTTAACACTGAAGCTTTCTTT.

The gene calls are TRBV7-3 and TRBJ2-1, with 9 bases lining up with TRBD2. The CDR3 has 15 residues. Germline V gene lookup returns CDR1 SGHTA and CDR2 FQGTGA. V lost 3 bases and J lost 6; bases outside the gene matches: 6. Here the CDR3 DNA reads TGTGCCAGCAGCTTGCCGACTAGCGGCCTCAATGAGCAGTTCTTC. It codes for CASSLPTSGLNEQFF.

This chain joins TRBV29-1 and TRBJ2-2, with D hard to call. Germline values: CDR1 SQVTM, CDR2 ANQGSEA. V was pared by 4 bases and J by 5 bases, with 14 bases between. This CDR3 spans 14 amino acids. For the CDR3, the DNA is TGCAGCGTTGCCCTAGGGTTGCGTACCGGGGAGCTGTTTTTT. Translating gives CSVALGLRTGELFF.

The genes are TRBV2 and TRBJ2-3, with 8 bases matching TRBD1. Trimming at V came to 3 bases and at J to 5 bases, leaving 4 bases not matched to a gene. The germline gives CDR1 SNHLY, CDR2 FYNNEI. The CDR3 is 14 amino acids. As DNA, the CDR3 is TGTGCCAGCAGTGACGGACAGGGCTTAGATACGCAGTATTTT. Amino acids: CASSDGQGLDTQYF.

The chain couples TRBV4-1 to TRBJ2-7; no clear D gene. V was shortened by 3 bases and J by 3 bases, with 9 bases between the two germline ends. The germline V gene has CDR1 MGHRA and CDR2 YSYEKL. The CDR3 is made up of 13 amino acids. This CDR3 reads CASSHFKGYEQYF. Here the CDR3 DNA reads TGCGCCAGCAGCCATTTCAAGGGCTACGAGCAGTACTTC.

The gene calls are TRBV29-1 and TRBJ2-3; D remains unclear. Germline CDR1 SQVTM, CDR2 ANQGSEA. The CDR3 is 11 residues long. Trimming removed 5 bases at V and 5 bases at J, with 8 bases between. In DNA form, the CDR3 reads TGCAGCGTTTACGGTTTAGATACGCAGTATTTT. As protein: CSVYGLDTQYF.

This clone was observed a handful of times. The identical CDR3 is also encoded by other nucleotide sequences in the sample. The chain has TRBV29-1 and TRBJ2-7; no reliable D call. The CDR3 runs 13 residues. The V end lost 0 bases, the J end lost 1 base, and 7 bases lay between the germline ends. Germline V CDR1 and CDR2: SQVTM, ANQGSEA. The CDR3 coding sequence is TGCAGCGTTGAAGAGGGCCAGTCCTACGAGCAGTACTTC. Encoded protein: CSVEEGQSYEQYF.

The CDR3: CASSKVAPCYGYTF. The CDR3 DNA sequence: TGTGCCAGCAGCAAAGTGGCTCCATGCTATGGCTACACCTTC. This chain connects TRBV21-1 to TRBJ1-2; the table gives TRBD1 as D, unverified against the DNA. TRBV21-1 is marked as a pseudogene. This CDR3 has 14 amino acids.

The rearrangement uses TRBV11-2 and TRBJ2-1; 9 nucleotides line up with TRBD2. Trimming at V came to 7 bases and at J to 5 bases, leaving 3 bases not matched to a gene. Germline V gene lookup returns CDR1 SGHAT and CDR2 FQNNGV. The CDR3 sequence is 13 residues long. CDR3 residues: CASMTSGNNEQFF. CDR3 nucleotide sequence: TGTGCCAGCATGACTAGCGGTAACAATGAGCAGTTCTTC.

This clone occurred once. The J gene is TRBJ2-7, the V gene TRBV5-4; D is uncertain. The V and J ends lost 0 bases and 7 bases respectively, with 11 bases between them. This CDR3 region has 13 residues. Germline assignment: CDR1 SGHNT and CDR2 YYREEE (reference sequence). CDR3 in amino acids: CASSLEGLEEQYF. CDR3 sequence (DNA): TGTGCCAGCAGCTTGGAGGGCTTAGAAGAGCAGTACTTC. The full variable domain, rest sourced from reference TRBV5-4 and TRBJ2-7, is ETGVTQSPTHLIKTRGQQVTLRCSSQSGHNTVSWYQQALGQGPQFIFQYYREEENGRGNFPPRFSGLQFPNYSSELNVNALELDDSALYLCASSLEGLEEQYFGPGTRLTVT.

This clone was seen a few times. This chain links TRBV4-1 with TRBJ2-2; 10 bases align to TRBD2. V trimming: 5 bases; J trimming: 8 bases; junction bases outside the gene matches: 5. The CDR3 has 14 residues. Germline CDR1 and CDR2: MGHRA and YSYEKL. CDR3 bases: TGCGCCAGCAGCGTGGGACTAGCGATGGGGGAGCTGTTTTTT. The encoded protein is CASSVGLAMGELFF.

The genes are TRBV4-3 and TRBJ2-5; TRBD2 agrees at 7 bases. The CDR3 consists of 14 residues. Germline V lookup: CDR1 LGHNA, CDR2 YSLEER. J gave up 4 bases and V 5 bases, and 7 bases lay outside the gene matches. The DNA of the CDR3 is TGCGCCAGCAGCAACCGACTAGCAGTAGAGACCCAGTACTTC. Its protein product is CASSNRLAVETQYF.

This clone was counted once. The genes are TRBV4-1 and TRBJ1-2; D is uncertain. From germline, CDR1 is MGHRA and CDR2 YSYEKL. The CDR3 has 13 amino acids. Deletions cut 4 bases from V and 0 bases from J, with 6 bases between. This chain's CDR3 is CASSPESNYGYTF. The CDR3 DNA reads TGCGCCAGCAGCCCCGAGTCTAACTATGGCTACACCTTC.

This sequence joins TRBV20-1 and TRBJ1-2; D uncertain. CDR1 and CDR2 (germline): DFQATT, SNEGSKA (reference sequence). The ends were cut back, 2 bases at V and 8 bases at J, with 9 bases in the middle. The CDR3 loop spans 11 amino acids. CDR3 nucleotides: TGCAGTGCTAGAAAAGAGCAAGGCTACACCTTC. Translating it yields CSARKEQGYTF.

The rearrangement joins TRBV28 to TRBJ2-1; TRBD2 is a possible D gene (6 bases). Germline V gene lookup returns CDR1 MDHEN and CDR2 SYDVKM. Between the trimmed V and J ends, which lost 3 bases and 10 bases, there was a span of 13 bases. This CDR3 region has 13 residues. This chain's CDR3 is CASSFSGEGEQFF. The CDR3, as DNA: TGTGCCAGCAGTTTTTCGGGGGAAGGCGAGCAGTTCTTC.

The chain uses TRBV28 and TRBJ2-7; D is unresolved. CDR3 length: 12 amino acids. Deletions cut 2 bases from V and 5 bases from J, with 7 bases between. Germline CDR1 and CDR2: MDHEN and SYDVKM. For the CDR3, the DNA is TGTGCCAGCAGTTTACCCAGCAACGAGCAGTACTTC. It translates to CASSLPSNEQYF.

In this sample, this clone turned up a few times. The rearrangement uses TRBV7-9 and TRBJ2-7; no reliable D call. Germline lookup yields CDR1 SEHNR and CDR2 FQNEAQ (reference sequence). Trimming shortened V by 2 bases and J by 1 base, and 6 bases separated the two germline ends. The CDR3 totals 13 residues. Written as DNA, the CDR3 is TGTGCCAGCAGCTTAAGTGCTTCCTACGAGCAGTACTTC. This translates into CASSLSASYEQYF. The variable domain in full, completed from reference TRBV7-9 and TRBJ2-7, reads DTGVSQNPRHKITKRGQNVTFRCDPISEHNRLYWYRQTLGQGPEFLTYFQNEAQLEKSRLLSDRFSAERPKGSFSTLEIQRTEQGDSAMYLCASSLSASYEQYFGPGTRLTVT.

This sequence joins TRBV4-1 and TRBJ1-2, with a weak D call TRBD1 (5 bases). The CDR3 is 15 amino acids. Germline values: CDR1 MGHRA, CDR2 YSYEKL. The V gene lost 4 bases and the J gene lost 1 base, with 13 bases spanning the gap. Here the CDR3 reads CASSLRSGGNYGYTF. Written as DNA, the CDR3 is TGCGCCAGCAGCCTCCGGTCTGGGGGTAACTATGGCTACACCTTC.

The chain is built from TRBV4-1 and TRBJ2-1; D may be TRBD2 (6 bases). The germline V gene encodes CDR1 MGHRA and CDR2 YSYEKL. V was clipped by 11 bases and J by 1 base, with 18 bases between them. The CDR3 is made up of 15 amino acids. The CDR3 loop is CASGDVRESYNEQFF. The CDR3 bases are TGCGCCTCGGGAGATGTCAGGGAATCCTACAATGAGCAGTTCTTC.

This clone has a handful of counts. The chain links TRBV4-1 to TRBJ1-5, with D possibly being TRBD1 (5 bases). The V end lost 1 base, the J end lost 2 bases, and 12 bases lay between the germline ends. This CDR3 is built from 16 residues. CDR1 is MGHRA, CDR2 YSYEKL, per germline. CDR3 in DNA: TGCGCCAGCAGCCAAGCTTTCGAACAGGGCAATCAGCCCCAGCATTTT. The encoded protein is CASSQAFEQGNQPQHF.

There are a few counts of this clone. The chain recombines TRBV29-1 with TRBJ2-1; 11 bases agree with TRBD2. The trim removed 6 bases at V and 0 bases at J, leaving 16 bases unmatched. This CDR3 is built from 19 residues. Germline CDR1 reads SQVTM; CDR2 reads ANQGSEA. CDR3 DNA sequence: TGCAGCGTGACTCGACTAGCGGGAAAGCCGCAGAGCTCCTACAATGAGCAGTTCTTC. Protein sequence: CSVTRLAGKPQSSYNEQFF.